These 27 T cell receptor beta chains were all obtained from the same sample, sequenced in a study of OX40 agonist ivuxolimab in advanced cancers. The table came from immunoSEQ multiplex PCR; TCRdb's copy has only in-frame clones and leaves some out. Here the sample spans 60,000 to 90,000 clones, roughly 80% being singletons. The specimen comprised CD4+ or CD8+ T cells sorted from blood, sampled in a trial of the OX40 agonist ivuxolimab. The source is an adult with an advanced solid tumor such as melanoma, head and neck, liver or kidney cancer.

The chain combines TRBV27 with TRBJ1-2, with D unclear. This CDR3 spans 13 amino acids. Germline values: CDR1 MNHEY, CDR2 SMNVEV (reference sequence). The ends were cut back, 4 bases at V and 2 bases at J, with 8 bases in the middle. The CDR3 nucleotides are TGTGCCAGCAGTTCCATACTGAACTATGGCTACACCTTC. Protein: CASSSILNYGYTF.

This chain uses TRBV2 with TRBJ1-4; D remains ambiguous. The CDR3 is made up of 14 amino acids. Looked up from germline, CDR1 is SNHLY and CDR2 is FYNNEI. Trimming removed 6 bases from V and 0 bases from J, with 8 bases in between. In DNA form, the CDR3 reads TGTGCCAGCAGCCAACAAGCAACTAATGAAAAACTGTTTTTT. The encoded protein is CASSQQATNEKLFF.

The gene calls are TRBV28 and TRBJ1-5; 9 bases line up with TRBD1. V lost 2 bases, J lost 5 bases, and 10 bases stayed unmatched. This CDR3 region has 17 residues. Germline lookup yields CDR1 MDHEN and CDR2 SYDVKM. CDR3 sequence: CASSLPDRGKFHQPQHF. CDR3 sequence (DNA): TGTGCCAGCAGTTTACCGGACAGGGGAAAATTTCATCAGCCCCAGCATTTT.

This clone was recorded a few times. CDR3 bases: TGTGCCAGCAGTTACTGGACAGGTGGCGTAGGCGGCTACACCTTC. Its translation: CASSYWTGGVGGYTF. This rearrangement joins TRBV6-5 to TRBJ1-2; 7 bases line up with TRBD1. CDR3 length: 15 amino acids. Losses at the gene ends were 1 base for V and 8 bases for J; bases not matched to a gene: 10. Germline loops: CDR1 MNHEY, CDR2 SVGAGI.

The chain uses TRBV27 and TRBJ2-2; 11 bases agree with TRBD2. In germline, CDR1 is MNHEY, CDR2 SMNVEV (reference sequence). The V gene end was trimmed by 6 bases and the J gene end by 2 bases; junction bases not matched to a gene: 5. The CDR3 spans 16 residues. The DNA for the CDR3 is TGTGCCAGCAGCAAAACTAGCGGGGGAAACACCGGGGAGCTGTTTTTT. This codes for CASSKTSGGNTGELFF.

The chain has TRBV30 and TRBJ1-4; 7 bases fit TRBD1. The ends lost 6 bases at V and 2 bases at J; junction bases unmatched: 9. Germline assignment: CDR1 GTSNPN and CDR2 SVGIG (reference sequence). The CDR3 spans 15 residues. In nucleotides, the CDR3 is TGTGCCTGCACTAATCGCAGGGGGACTAATGAAAAACTGTTTTTT. As protein: CACTNRRGTNEKLFF.

This chain connects TRBV28 to TRBJ2-1, with unresolved D. V dropped 7 bases and J dropped 5 bases, with 6 bases sitting between them. Germline V gives CDR1 MDHEN, CDR2 SYDVKM. The CDR3 extends over 11 amino acids. CDR3 DNA sequence: TGTGCCAGCATCTTTAACAATGAGCAGTTCTTC. Translated: CASIFNNEQFF.

The chain recombines TRBV9 with TRBJ2-5; D is undetermined. Germline V gene lookup returns CDR1 SGDLS and CDR2 YYNGEE. Trimming took 0 bases from V and 4 from J, leaving 13 bases between them. The CDR3 runs to 15 residues. CDR3 sequence (DNA): TGTGCCAGCAGCGTAGGTGTTGGGGTGGGAGAGACCCAGTACTTC. Translation: CASSVGVGVGETQYF.

This sequence joins TRBV28 and TRBJ2-7; 9 bases align to TRBD1. Germline assignment: CDR1 MDHEN and CDR2 SYDVKM. The V and J ends lost 4 bases and 4 bases, in that order; junction bases with no gene match: 8. There are 15 residues in the CDR3. CDR3 in DNA: TGTGCCAGCAGTTCCCCCGGGACAGGGAAGTACGAGCAGTACTTC. Translating it yields CASSSPGTGKYEQYF.

This chain uses TRBV9 with TRBJ2-1, with 13 nucleotides matching TRBD2. The junction had 4 bases not matched to a gene; V was cut back by 7 bases and J by 9 bases. The CDR3 covers 13 residues. Looked up from germline, CDR1 is SGDLS and CDR2 is YYNGEE. The CDR3 DNA reads as TGTGCCAGCGGGACTAGCGGGGTTGGTGAGCAGTTCTTC. The encoded protein is CASGTSGVGEQFF.

The chain uses TRBV4-1 and TRBJ2-1, with 14 nucleotides matching TRBD2. CDR1 is MGHRA, CDR2 YSYEKL, per germline. This CDR3 spans 19 amino acids. Trimming at V came to 2 bases and at J to 0 bases, leaving 6 bases not matched to a gene. CDR3 amino acids: CASSQRTSGGSGSYNEQFF. CDR3 DNA sequence: TGCGCCAGCAGCCAACGGACTAGCGGGGGGTCAGGCTCCTACAATGAGCAGTTCTTC.

V usage is TRBV9 and J usage is TRBJ1-2; D call uncertain. Germline V gene sequence: CDR1 SGDLS, CDR2 YYNGEE. The CDR3 is 12 residues long. With 3 bases removed from V and 4 bases from J, the gap between germline ends came to 7 bases. The DNA of the CDR3 is TGTGCCAGCAGCGGAAGTTTCTATGGCTACACCTTC. Translating it yields CASSGSFYGYTF.

Details on this clone: Other nucleotide sequences from this sample produce the same CDR3. This chain uses TRBV27 with TRBJ2-2; TRBD2 matches at 9 bases. Per germline, CDR1 MNHEY and CDR2 SMNVEV (reference sequence). Trimming removed 8 bases from V and 4 bases from J; junction bases left unmatched: 5. The CDR3 is made up of 14 amino acids. The CDR3 loop is CASGSGGRTGELFF. CDR3 nucleotide sequence: TGTGCCAGCGGTAGCGGGGGTCGCACCGGGGAGCTGTTTTTT.

The CDR3 loop is CASSQRAMRGYTF. The CDR3 region has the DNA TGTGCCAGCAGCCAAAGGGCCATGCGGGGCTACACCTTC. J is TRBJ1-2 and V is TRBV13; no firm D call. The CDR3 consists of 13 residues. V was pared by 5 bases and J by 8 bases, with 15 bases between. Germline V gene sequence: CDR1 PRHDT, CDR2 FYEKMQ (reference sequence).

The rearrangement joins TRBV6-5 to TRBJ2-7, with D perhaps matching TRBD1 or TRBD2 (6 bases each). The CDR3 length is 15 residues. The germline V gene encodes CDR1 MNHEY and CDR2 SVGAGI. V dropped 6 bases and J dropped 3 bases, with 18 bases sitting between them. The CDR3 coding sequence is TGTGCCAGCAGAAAGCGACAGGAGGGGCTCTACGAGCAGTACGTC. Amino acids: CASRKRQEGLYEQYV.

The chain is built from TRBV10-1 and TRBJ2-7, with TRBD2 matching over 8 bases. The V gene end was trimmed by 7 bases and the J gene end by 7 bases; junction bases not matched to a gene: 6. The CDR3 spans 12 residues. The germline gives CDR1 WNHNN, CDR2 SYGVQD (reference sequence). The CDR3 DNA follows: TGCGCCAGCAAAGCGGGAGATCGAGAGCAGTACTTC. This translates into CASKAGDREQYF.

This sequence joins TRBV9 and TRBJ1-1; a weak D match, TRBD1 (5 bases). Between the trimmed V and J ends, which lost 0 bases and 1 base, there was a span of 16 bases. The CDR3 is 17 amino acids. Germline CDR1 reads SGDLS; CDR2 reads YYNGEE. CDR3: CASSVGDVGGGNTEAFF. In DNA form, the CDR3 reads TGTGCCAGCAGCGTAGGTGATGTGGGGGGAGGGAACACTGAAGCTTTCTTT.

This clone was detected only once. CDR3 sequence: CASSYTGAPGNTIYF. The CDR3 DNA reads as TGTGCCAGCAGTTATACAGGGGCCCCTGGAAACACCATATATTTT. The chain is built from TRBV27 and TRBJ1-3; 7 bases map to TRBD1. V trimming: 4 bases; J trimming: 2 bases; junction bases outside the gene matches: 5. CDR3 length: 15 residues. Germline lookup yields CDR1 MNHEY and CDR2 SMNVEV (reference sequence).

This clone was found once. The chain recombines TRBV2 with TRBJ1-2; no reliable D call. In germline, CDR1 is SNHLY, CDR2 FYNNEI. CDR3 size: 13 residues. Trimming took 7 bases from V and 4 from J, leaving 13 bases between them. The CDR3 spells CASIIQKSYGYTF. DNA of the CDR3: TGTGCCAGCATCATTCAGAAGTCCTATGGCTACACCTTC.

CDR3 sequence (DNA): TGTGCCAGCAGCTTAGGGGGGACTAGCGGAGATACGCAGTATTTT. Protein product: CASSLGGTSGDTQYF. The gene calls are TRBV7-2 and TRBJ2-3; 11 bases are a match to TRBD2. The junction had 2 bases not matched to a gene; V was cut back by 1 base and J by 5 bases. From germline, CDR1 is SGHTA and CDR2 FQGNSA. CDR3 length equals 15 residues.

J is TRBJ2-5 and V is TRBV11-2; D possibly uses TRBD1 or TRBD2 (5 bases each). The V and J ends lost 1 base and 7 bases respectively, with 16 bases between them. CDR1 is SGHAT and CDR2 is FQNNGV in the germline V gene. This CDR3 region has 15 residues. Here the CDR3 DNA reads TGTGCCAGCAGCTTAGTGAGCCCCCCGAGGGGGACCCAGTACTTC. Amino acid sequence: CASSLVSPPRGTQYF.

This rearrangement joins TRBV6-6 to TRBJ1-2; 7 bases map to TRBD1. Looked up from germline, CDR1 is MNHNY and CDR2 is SVGAGI (reference sequence). The V and J ends lost 6 bases and 8 bases, in that order; junction bases with no gene match: 15. The CDR3 spans 15 residues. CDR3 nucleotides: TGTGCCAGCAGCCAGGGACAGCGGCCCCCCAAGGGCTACACCTTC. This encodes CASSQGQRPPKGYTF.

This clone has only one observation. J is TRBJ1-5 and V is TRBV19; unclear D gene. The germline CDR1 and CDR2 sequences are LNHDA and SQIVND (reference sequence). V was clipped by 4 bases and J by 4 bases, with 11 bases between them. CDR3 length: 14 residues. The CDR3 DNA follows: TGTGCCAGTAGTAACGGACGGACGAATCAGCCCCAGCATTTT. Translating gives CASSNGRTNQPQHF.

J is TRBJ2-2 and V is TRBV15, with 14 bases matching TRBD2. This CDR3 is 19 amino acids long. V trimming: 0 bases; J trimming: 5 bases; junction bases outside the gene matches: 8. Looked up from germline, CDR1 is LNHNV and CDR2 is YYDKDF (reference sequence). DNA of the CDR3: TGTGCCACCAGCAGAGAACCGGGACTAGCGGGAGTTGGGACCGGGGAGCTGTTTTTT. It codes for CATSREPGLAGVGTGELFF.

The chain joins TRBV21-1 to TRBJ2-7; the table assigns TRBD1, which was not confirmed against the DNA. TRBV21-1 is marked as a pseudogene. The CDR3 is 14 amino acids. The CDR3 is CASSPGGQSYEQYV. The CDR3 DNA follows: TGTGCCAGCTCACCTGGGGGACAGTCCTACGAGCAGTACGTC.

The chain is built from TRBV19 and TRBJ2-7, with 9 bases aligning to TRBD1. CDR3 length equals 16 residues. J lost 2 bases, V lost 5 bases, and 10 bases had no gene match. Germline V lookup: CDR1 LNHDA, CDR2 SQIVND (reference sequence). CDR3: CASSAKMGTGTYEQYF. The CDR3, as DNA: TGTGCCAGTAGTGCCAAGATGGGGACAGGGACCTACGAGCAGTACTTC.

The chain joins TRBV30 to TRBJ2-7, with TRBD2 identical over 7 bases. The trim removed 7 bases at V and 5 bases at J, leaving 14 bases unmatched. From germline, CDR1 is GTSNPN and CDR2 SVGIG (reference sequence). This CDR3 has 14 amino acids. CDR3 in DNA: TGTGCCTTTGCAAAGGGACTACGGGGCGACGAGCAGTACTTC. Translated, it gives CAFAKGLRGDEQYF.